This T cell receptor beta chain comes out of a study of T cell responses to AZD1222 COVID-19 vaccine. Germline V CDR1 and CDR2: LGHNA, YNFKEQ. The CDR3 has 14 residues. With 5 bases clipped from V and 6 bases from J, the junction kept 8 bases outside the gene matches. This clone appeared once. Assay used: immunoSEQ multiplex PCR; TCRdb lists only in-frame clones, some missing. The table shows some 150,000 clones, with 65% to 90% occurring only once. The chain joins TRBV4-2 to TRBJ2-3; 7 bases agree with TRBD2. This receptor was identified in an adult who received the MenACWY meningococcal vaccine as a control. Sequenced here: peripheral blood, sampled 28 days after the second dose of the MenACWY control vaccine. CDR3 DNA: TGTGCCAGCAGCACCCGACTAGCTTGGGATACGCAGTATTTT. Encoded protein: CASSTRLAWDTQYF.